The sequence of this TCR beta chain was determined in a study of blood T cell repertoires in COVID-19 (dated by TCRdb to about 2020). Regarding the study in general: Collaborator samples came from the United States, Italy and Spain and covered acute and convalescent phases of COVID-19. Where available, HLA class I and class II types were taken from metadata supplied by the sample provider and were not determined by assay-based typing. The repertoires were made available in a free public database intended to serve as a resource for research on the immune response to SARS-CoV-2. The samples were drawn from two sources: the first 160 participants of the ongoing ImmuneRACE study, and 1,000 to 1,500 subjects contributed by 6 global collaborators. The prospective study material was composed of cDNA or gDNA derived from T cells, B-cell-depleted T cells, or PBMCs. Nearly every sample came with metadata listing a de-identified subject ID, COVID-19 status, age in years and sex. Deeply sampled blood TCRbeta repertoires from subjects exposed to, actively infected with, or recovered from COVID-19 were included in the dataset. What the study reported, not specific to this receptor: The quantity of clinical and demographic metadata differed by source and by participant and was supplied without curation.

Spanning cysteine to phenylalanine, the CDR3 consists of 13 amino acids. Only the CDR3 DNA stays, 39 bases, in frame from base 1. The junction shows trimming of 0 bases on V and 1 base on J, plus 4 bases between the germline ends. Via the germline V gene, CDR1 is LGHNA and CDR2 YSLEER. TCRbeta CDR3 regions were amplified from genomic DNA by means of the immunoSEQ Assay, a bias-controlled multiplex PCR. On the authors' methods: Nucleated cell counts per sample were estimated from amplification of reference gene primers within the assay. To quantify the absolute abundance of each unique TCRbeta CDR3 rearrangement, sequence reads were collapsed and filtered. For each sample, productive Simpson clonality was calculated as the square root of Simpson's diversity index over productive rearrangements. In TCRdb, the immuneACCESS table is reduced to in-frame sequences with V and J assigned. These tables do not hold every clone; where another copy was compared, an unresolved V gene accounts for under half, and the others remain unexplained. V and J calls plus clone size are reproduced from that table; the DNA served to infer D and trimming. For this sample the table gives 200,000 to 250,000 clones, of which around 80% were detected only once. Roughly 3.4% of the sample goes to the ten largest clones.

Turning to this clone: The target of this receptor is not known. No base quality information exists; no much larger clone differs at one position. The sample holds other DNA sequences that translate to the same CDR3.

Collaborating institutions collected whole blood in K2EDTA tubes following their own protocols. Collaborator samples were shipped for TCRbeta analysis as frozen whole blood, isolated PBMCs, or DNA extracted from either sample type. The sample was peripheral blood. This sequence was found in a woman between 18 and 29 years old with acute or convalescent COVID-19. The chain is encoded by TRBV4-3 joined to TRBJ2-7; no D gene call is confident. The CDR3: CASSQDSSYEQYF. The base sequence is TGCGCCAGCAGCCAAGACAGTTCCTACGAGCAGTACTTC.